What follows are 5 T cell receptor beta chains derived from one specimen sequenced in a study of cytomegalovirus exposure and HLA in healthy donors. Primers: 60 Vbeta forward and 13 Jbeta reverse. Some clones are missing from TCRdb's copy, which holds only in-frame ones; the method was immunoSEQ multiplex PCR. Of 100,000 to 150,000 clones detected, around 67% appear once; the ten largest clones hold over 3.5%. Sequenced material: PBMCs. Receptors originate from a woman aged 35 to 49 in good health and CMV-seronegative.

The chain is built from TRBV4-3 and TRBJ2-5; 12 bases match TRBD2. The CDR3 loop spans 15 amino acids. From germline, CDR1 is LGHNA and CDR2 YSLEER. With V trimmed by 1 base and J by 5 bases, 2 bases remained unmatched. CDR3 nucleotides: TGCGCCAGCAGCCAAGGACTAGCGGGAGTCGAGACCCAGTACTTC. Translating it yields CASSQGLAGVETQYF.

V gene TRBV6-5 combines with J gene TRBJ1-4; 8 positions agree with TRBD1. The CDR3 runs to 15 residues. The junction had 7 bases not matched to a gene; V was cut back by 6 bases and J by 4 bases. CDR1 MNHEY and CDR2 SVGAGI come from the germline V gene. CDR3 in amino acids: CASRDDRGVNEKLFF. The CDR3 DNA follows: TGTGCCAGCAGAGATGACAGGGGCGTTAATGAAAAACTGTTTTTT.

J is TRBJ2-7 and V is TRBV7-9; no reliable D call. The V gene's germline CDR1 is SEHNR and CDR2 FQNEAQ (reference sequence). This CDR3 comprises 13 residues. Trimming pared 4 bases from V and 5 bases from J, leaving 12 bases between. CDR3 protein: CASSSMGMNEQYF. The CDR3 DNA is TGTGCCAGCAGCTCCATGGGCATGAACGAGCAGTACTTC.

The chain links TRBV5-1 to TRBJ2-7, with 8 bases lining up with TRBD1. The V gene end was trimmed by 4 bases and the J gene end by 3 bases; junction bases not matched to a gene: 9. This CDR3 region has 15 residues. Germline CDR1 reads SGHRS; CDR2 reads YFSETQ. The CDR3: CASSRAGGAFYEQYF. CDR3 sequence (DNA): TGCGCCAGCAGCCGAGCAGGGGGCGCGTTCTACGAGCAGTACTTC. The complete variable domain, with remaining parts taken from reference TRBV5-1 and TRBJ2-7, reads KAGVTQTPRYLIKTRGQQVTLSCSPISGHRSVSWYQQTPGQGLQFLFEYFSETQRNKGNFPGRFSGRQFSNSRSEMNVSTLELGDSALYLCASSRAGGAFYEQYFGPGTRLTVT.

This rearrangement joins TRBV5-5 to TRBJ2-5, with 7 bases aligning to TRBD1. Germline V gives CDR1 SGHKS, CDR2 YYEKEE (reference sequence). V lost 2 bases to trimming and J lost 9 bases; unmatched junction nucleotides: 10. CDR3 length: 14 residues. CDR3 residues: CASSFEGDSRAQYF. CDR3 DNA sequence: TGTGCCAGCAGCTTTGAGGGGGACAGCAGGGCCCAGTACTTC. Filled out from reference TRBV5-5 and TRBJ2-5, the complete variable domain reads DAGVTQSPTHLIKTRGQQVTLRCSPISGHKSVSWYQQVLGQGPQFIFQYYEKEERGRGNFPDRFSARQFPNYSSELNVNALLLGDSALYLCASSFEGDSRAQYFGPGTRLLVL.